This T cell receptor beta chain was retrieved from a study of blood T cells in healthy people across ages. Overall study results and limits: Because sorting was not performed, PBMCs prevented conclusive naive versus antigen-experienced comparison.

On this clonotype itself: The antigen remains unidentified.

Using a J-beta primer mix together with a sample-barcoded 5' primer, a second PCR was run for roughly 6 to 11 cycles. TCRdb passed the 5' RACE reads through MiXCR, listing each CDR3 protein once. The sample yields approximately 800,000 distinct CDR3 sequences, roughly 35% seen once. The authors drew around 11 milliliters of peripheral blood from each donor. Whenever a sample was processed, at least 6 million PBMCs were isolated. The sequence derives from a man in his late teens or twenties in good health. The sequenced sample consisted of blood.

The CDR3, as DNA: TGTGCCAGCAGCGGTGATATTAATCAGCCCCAGCATTTT. Amino acid sequence: CASSGDINQPQHF. This rearrangement joins TRBV9 to TRBJ1-5; D ambiguous. Trimming removed 3 bases at V and 4 bases at J, with 8 bases between. In germline, CDR1 is SGDLS, CDR2 YYNGEE. This CDR3 has 13 residues.